What follows are 25 T cell receptor beta chains derived from one specimen sequenced in a study of blood T cells in healthy people across ages. Alongside a J-beta primer mix, a sample-barcoded 5' primer served in a second PCR lasting roughly 7 to 11 cycles. TCRdb analysed the 5' RACE reads with MiXCR anew, one entry per CDR3 protein. The sample lists some 690,000 distinct CDR3 sequences, around a fifth seen once, with under 25% in the top ten. Sequenced input: blood. These receptors originate from a man between 65 and 85 years old in good health.

This clonotype was seen only a few times. The J gene is TRBJ2-1, the V gene TRBV10-3, with 10 nucleotides matching TRBD1. The CDR3 has 14 amino acids. V trimming: 6 bases; J trimming: 4 bases; junction bases outside the gene matches: 3. Per germline, CDR1 ENHRY and CDR2 SYGVKD. CDR3 DNA: TGTGCCATCAGGGGGGGACAGGGGTACAATGAGCAGTTCTTC. This codes for CAIRGGQGYNEQFF.

The chain carries TRBV11-2 and TRBJ2-1; 11 bases line up with TRBD2. Germline V CDR1 and CDR2: SGHAT, FQNNGV. The CDR3 runs to 17 residues. V was pared by 0 bases and J by 6 bases, with 7 bases of the junction left unmatched. The CDR3 sequence is CASSLELAGVRGNEQFF. CDR3 in DNA: TGTGCCAGCAGCTTAGAACTAGCGGGAGTACGAGGCAATGAGCAGTTCTTC.

As concerns this clonotype: One junction end disagrees with the germline gene, perhaps due to a read error. This rearrangement joins TRBV20-1 to TRBJ1-1; D gene unclear. The CDR3 length is 14 residues. CDR1 and CDR2 from the germline V gene are DFQATT and SNEGSKA (reference sequence). CDR3 in DNA: TGCGGTGCTAGAGTTCCCCGAGGCGACACTGAAGCTTTCTTT. Translated, it gives CGARVPRGDTEAFF.

This clonotype was detected only a few times. The gene calls are TRBV4-2 and TRBJ2-3, with D perhaps TRBD1 or TRBD2 (5 bases each). CDR1 is LGHNA, CDR2 YNFKEQ, per germline. This CDR3 spans 13 amino acids. V was shortened by 0 bases and J by 11 bases, with 12 bases between the two germline ends. CDR3: CASSQDAEGKQYF. The DNA for the CDR3 is TGTGCCAGCAGCCAAGATGCCGAGGGGAAGCAGTATTTT.

The CDR3 nucleotides are TGTGCCACCAGTAATGCAGGATTCCCCTACGAGCAGTACTTC. It codes for CATSNAGFPYEQYF. V and J are TRBV24-1 and TRBJ2-7; unclear D gene. V shed 6 bases and J shed 2 bases, with 13 bases lying between them. This CDR3 is 14 amino acids long. CDR1 and CDR2 (germline): KGHDR, SFDVKD.

This chain joins TRBV29-1 and TRBJ2-1, with 11 positions matching TRBD2. The V gene end was trimmed by 7 bases and the J gene end by 2 bases; junction bases not matched to a gene: 10. Germline values: CDR1 SQVTM, CDR2 ANQGSEA. The CDR3 extends over 16 amino acids. The CDR3 sequence is CSARSLAGGTYNEQFF. The CDR3 DNA is TGCAGCGCGCGGAGCCTAGCGGGGGGTACCTACAATGAGCAGTTCTTC.

The rearrangement uses TRBV28 and TRBJ2-1, with D maybe TRBD1 (5 bases). Trimming cost V 7 bases and J 7 bases, with 11 bases left between them. CDR3 length: 12 residues. Germline lookup yields CDR1 MDHEN and CDR2 SYDVKM. The CDR3 nucleotides read TGTGCCAGCACGAAGGGGATGAATGAGCAGTTCTTC. Residues: CASTKGMNEQFF.

This clonotype was seen a few times. The chain uses TRBV20-1 and TRBJ2-7, with TRBD2 matching 14 bases. With the DNA end fitting TRBJ2-1 better, the J assignment may be wrong. Germline CDR1 is DFQATT and CDR2 is SNEGSKA (reference sequence). The CDR3 runs 16 residues. The CDR3 nucleotides read TGCAGTGCTCATGGGACTAGCGGGGGAATCGACAATGAGCAGTTCTTC. It specifies CSAHGTSGGIDNEQFF.

The chain employs TRBV27 and TRBJ1-3; no clear D gene. V lost 6 bases to trimming and J lost 0 bases, with 15 bases between them. Germline V gene lookup returns CDR1 MNHEY and CDR2 SMNVEV (reference sequence). This CDR3 has 16 residues. In DNA, the CDR3 is TGTGCCAGCAGACCCACGGGCGGACTCTCTGGAAACACCATATATTTT. Protein: CASRPTGGLSGNTIYF.

This clonotype has more than one count but fewer than ten. The chain joins TRBV5-6 to TRBJ2-1; D call uncertain. Between the trimmed V and J ends, which lost 1 base and 0 bases, there was a span of 8 bases. The germline V gene has CDR1 SGHDT and CDR2 YYEEEE. The CDR3 is made up of 15 amino acids. CDR3 in amino acids: CASSLYSSSYNEQFF. Here the CDR3 DNA reads TGTGCCAGCAGCTTGTACAGCAGCTCCTACAATGAGCAGTTCTTC.

The genes are TRBV19 and TRBJ1-2; possible D gene TRBD1, 6 bases. Germline CDR1 reads LNHDA; CDR2 reads SQIVND (reference sequence). CDR3 length: 15 residues. Trimming took 2 bases from V and 0 from J, leaving 10 bases between them. As DNA, the CDR3 is TGTGCCAGTAGTATAACAGGGACAACTAACTATGGCTACACCTTC. Translating it yields CASSITGTTNYGYTF.

The chain has TRBV7-9 and TRBJ2-5; 12 bases align to TRBD2. The DNA matches TRBJ2-7 better at its end, which makes the J call doubtful. Germline CDR1 SEHNR, CDR2 FQNEAQ (reference sequence). The CDR3 sequence is 15 residues long. DNA for the CDR3: TGTGCCAGCAGCCCCGGACTAGCGGGACACTACGAGCAGTACGTC. It is translated as CASSPGLAGHYEQYV.

The chain recombines TRBV5-1 with TRBJ2-7; tentative D call: TRBD1 (6 bases). Per germline, CDR1 SGHRS and CDR2 YFSETQ. The CDR3 covers 16 residues. V was clipped by 0 bases and J by 1 base, with 14 bases between them. The CDR3 reads CASSLVPAGASYEQYF. DNA for the CDR3: TGCGCCAGCAGCTTGGTTCCCGCAGGGGCTTCCTACGAGCAGTACTTC.

This clonotype turned up a few times. This chain uses TRBV12-3 or TRBV12-4 with TRBJ2-3; D not certain. Between the trimmed V and J ends, which lost 3 bases and 2 bases, there was a span of 12 bases. The CDR3 totals 15 residues. The CDR3 DNA sequence: TGTGCCAGCAGTTTTAATAGCAGGAACACAGATACGCAGTATTTT. Protein sequence: CASSFNSRNTDTQYF.

The chain employs TRBV28 and TRBJ2-5, with a tentative D call TRBD2 (6 bases). Germline CDR1 and CDR2: MDHEN and SYDVKM. There are 16 residues in the CDR3. Trimming shortened V by 2 bases and J by 2 bases, and 15 bases separated the two germline ends. Written as DNA, the CDR3 is TGTGCCAGCAGTTTAACGGGGGTAGGAGGACAAGAGACCCAGTACTTC. It encodes CASSLTGVGGQETQYF.

The chain uses TRBV6-5 and TRBJ1-4; D remains ambiguous. Trimming removed 5 bases at V and 3 bases at J, with 4 bases between. CDR1 is MNHEY and CDR2 is SVGAGI in the germline V gene. The CDR3 is 12 amino acids. The CDR3 reads CASSRSNEKLFF. DNA of the CDR3: TGTGCCAGCAGTCGGTCTAATGAAAAACTGTTTTTT.

The chain recombines TRBV24-1 with TRBJ1-5; D gene uncertain. V lost 9 bases to trimming and J lost 6 bases, with 14 bases between them. The CDR3 length is 13 residues. Germline V gene lookup returns CDR1 KGHDR and CDR2 SFDVKD. The CDR3 loop reads CATAPQGLQPQHF. The CDR3 DNA sequence: TGTGCCACCGCCCCTCAAGGGCTTCAGCCCCAGCATTTT.

This chain links TRBV24-1 with TRBJ1-2; TRBD1 might be the D (6 bases). The CDR3 spans 14 residues. Germline V gives CDR1 KGHDR, CDR2 SFDVKD. With 0 bases removed from V and 7 bases from J, the gap between germline ends came to 11 bases. The CDR3: CATSDLGTSPGYTF. As DNA, the CDR3 is TGTGCCACCAGTGATTTGGGGACATCGCCTGGCTACACCTTC.

This clonotype was detected only a few times. The chain carries TRBV2 and TRBJ2-1; 7 nucleotides agree with TRBD1. This CDR3 is built from 12 residues. The germline V gene has CDR1 SNHLY and CDR2 FYNNEI. V was pared by 6 bases and J by 9 bases, with 5 bases of the junction left unmatched. The DNA of the CDR3 is TGTGCCAGCAGGGACCGACAGGGTGAGCAGTTCTTC. Encoded protein: CASRDRQGEQFF.

The table lists this clonotype with a few counts. The chain combines TRBV27 with TRBJ1-2; D may be TRBD1 (6 bases). Trimming pared 2 bases from V and 6 bases from J, leaving 10 bases between. The germline V gene encodes CDR1 MNHEY and CDR2 SMNVEV (reference sequence). There are 13 residues in the CDR3. The CDR3 region is CASSLNRADGYTF. For the CDR3, the DNA is TGTGCCAGCAGTTTAAACAGGGCCGATGGCTACACCTTC.

This clonotype has only a few counts. The rearrangement joins TRBV12-3 or TRBV12-4 to TRBJ1-4; D is unclear. This CDR3 has 13 amino acids. V was shortened by 7 bases and J by 8 bases, with 14 bases between the two germline ends. Here the CDR3 reads CASTSYAAEKLFF. CDR3 nucleotide sequence: TGTGCCAGCACCTCCTATGCGGCCGAAAAACTGTTTTTT.

This clonotype was recorded many times. V is TRBV5-1 and J is TRBJ2-3; tentatively, D is TRBD1 (6 bases). Trimming removed 4 bases from V and 4 bases from J, with 13 bases in between. There are 14 residues in the CDR3. Germline values: CDR1 SGHRS, CDR2 YFSETQ. CDR3 sequence: CASSAPPGADTQYF. The CDR3 nucleotides read TGCGCCAGCAGCGCCCCGCCAGGGGCAGATACGCAGTATTTT. Variable domain in full (rest from reference TRBV5-1 and TRBJ2-3): KAGVTQTPRYLIKTRGQQVTLSCSPISGHRSVSWYQQTPGQGLQFLFEYFSETQRNKGNFPGRFSGRQFSNSRSEMNVSTLELGDSALYLCASSAPPGADTQYFGPGTRLTVL.

V gene TRBV4-1 combines with J gene TRBJ2-4, with 10 nucleotides matching TRBD2. V shed 8 bases, J shed 0 bases, and the junction held 4 bases outside the gene matches. This CDR3 contains 15 residues. Per germline, CDR1 MGHRA and CDR2 YSYEKL. CDR3 nucleotide sequence: TGCGCCAGCCTAGGACTAGCGGTAGCCAAAAACATTCAGTACTTC. Translating gives CASLGLAVAKNIQYF.

This clonotype was seen only a few times. The rearrangement links TRBV12-3 or TRBV12-4 to TRBJ1-3; no definite D call. Trimming took off 7 bases at V and 4 bases at J, with 17 bases between the two ends. This CDR3 is built from 15 residues. CDR3 protein: CASNRSPRPGNTIYF. The CDR3 region has the DNA TGTGCCAGCAATAGGAGCCCTCGGCCAGGAAACACCATATATTTT.

This clonotype appeared many times. This chain links TRBV3-1 with TRBJ1-4; D call uncertain. The CDR3 loop spans 16 amino acids. The V end lost 3 bases, the J end lost 2 bases, and 13 bases lay between the germline ends. Germline V gene lookup returns CDR1 LGHDT and CDR2 YNNKEL (reference sequence). The CDR3 DNA follows: TGTGCCAGCAGCCACAGGAGTTGGAGGACTAATGAAAAACTGTTTTTT. Its protein product is CASSHRSWRTNEKLFF.